This is a list of T cell receptor beta chains from one sample in a study of blood T cell repertoires in COVID-19. The table came from immunoSEQ multiplex PCR; TCRdb's copy has only in-frame clones and leaves some out. The repertoire holds about 140,000 clones, nearly 90% seen once, with approximately 1.8% in the top ten. The sample consisted of peripheral blood. The receptors were sampled from a man in his 70s with acute or convalescent COVID-19. CDR3s include the opening cysteine and the closing phenylalanine or tryptophan. Clone size is not always given. Where it is, it says once, few, many or a class for expanded clones.

clone size	V gene	CDR3 protein
NA	TRBV6-5	CASSYSRDYEQYF
NA	TRBV6-5	CASRNRGTYEQYF
NA	TRBV28	CASMVQSNEKLFF
NA	TRBV11-1	CASSSHRDSTGELFF
NA	TRBV2	CASSGRTGENSPLHF
NA	TRBV6-1	CASSEATGPLGNIQYF
NA	TRBV29-1	CSVYFTEAFF
once	TRBV2	CASSDPGQGNYGYTF
NA	TRBV6-6	CASSWDSGTSTYEQYF
NA	TRBV10-2	CASKGQANTGELFF
NA	TRBV12-5	CASGPSGSGHNEQFF
NA	TRBV11-3	CASSLGQGPANTGELFF
NA	TRBV7-9	CASSLEEGQNGNEQFF
once	TRBV29-1	CSVGTSGRNNEQFF
NA	TRBV5-1	CASSYRDRDSPLHF
NA	TRBV28	CASSSGQFYNSPLHF
once	TRBV18	CASSPTGSSGNTIYF
NA	TRBV7-9	CASSLEGDRAEAFF
NA	TRBV10-3	CAISERGQGESAFF
NA	TRBV11-2	CASSLREIEAFF
NA	TRBV10-3	CAISESVLYGYTF
NA	TRBV27	CASSLRQGNQPQHF
NA	TRBV5-1	CASSLQGISTDTQYF
NA	TRBV5-1	CASSLVDSNSGAEAFF
NA	TRBV6-2/TRBV6-3	CASSLQLTGELFF
NA	TRBV5-5	CASRKTGGDYGYTF
NA	TRBV27	CASRPTQGVRTEAFF
NA	TRBV3-1/TRBV3-2	CASSNGRVFRLAGVYEQYF
NA	TRBV5-4	CASSGGQGVSGELFF
NA	TRBV19	CASSSPDTTDTQYF
NA	TRBV5-6	CASSPAGPDTQYF
NA	TRBV6-6	CASSHRRTGGKGNTIYF
NA	TRBV5-1	CASSLAGGIAYEQYF
NA	TRBV30	CAWETGTPVYF
NA	TRBV19	CASRKVKRGKIQETQYF
NA	TRBV12-5	CASGLVSLDSKYF
NA	TRBV6-7	CASPVSGTSNQPQHF
NA	TRBV5-1	CASSLGLAGGRETQYF
few	TRBV9	CASSGGGQGALVGVLTF
NA	TRBV7-3	CASSKTSGTFYEQYF
NA	TRBV29-1	CSGGQGINTEAFF
NA	TRBV5-4	CASSGGLADTDTQYF
NA	TRBV28	CASNDRTLGKLFF
NA	TRBV5-1	CASSLVAGVGETQYF
NA	TRBV29-1	CSVSQGISSTEAFF
once	TRBV19	CASSIAGPGGYEQFF
NA	TRBV19	CASSATRQDQETQYF
NA	TRBV29-1	CSTMTGGPSYEQYF
NA	TRBV7-2	CASSLAGTSGFLDTQYF